This TCR beta chain was observed in a study of beta chain features in type 1 diabetes. Purity of each sorted population was above 95%. With respect to this clone: Antigen: not known.

CDR3 length: 13 amino acids. Germline CDR1 is GTSNPN and CDR2 is SVGIG (reference sequence). V was clipped by 2 bases and J by 5 bases, with 12 bases between them. The investigators reverse transcribed all of the isolated RNA, so they sequenced expressed TCRB transcripts. The data were produced by immunoSEQ multiplex PCR, yet TCRdb's version contains in-frame clones alone and is incomplete. The data contain 130,000 or so clones, about 9.2% of them singletons. Findings and limits, study-wide: Comparison showed that naive, central memory and Treg TCRB repertoires appeared more similar among patients than among healthy donors.

This sequence originates from a man between 18 and 35 years old in good health. The sample was central memory CD4+ T cells from blood. The V gene is TRBV30, the J gene TRBJ2-5, with a tentative D call TRBD2 (5 bases). The CDR3, as DNA: TGTGCCTGGAGTAGGGCTAGCAGGGAGACCCAGTACTTC. This translates into CAWSRASRETQYF.